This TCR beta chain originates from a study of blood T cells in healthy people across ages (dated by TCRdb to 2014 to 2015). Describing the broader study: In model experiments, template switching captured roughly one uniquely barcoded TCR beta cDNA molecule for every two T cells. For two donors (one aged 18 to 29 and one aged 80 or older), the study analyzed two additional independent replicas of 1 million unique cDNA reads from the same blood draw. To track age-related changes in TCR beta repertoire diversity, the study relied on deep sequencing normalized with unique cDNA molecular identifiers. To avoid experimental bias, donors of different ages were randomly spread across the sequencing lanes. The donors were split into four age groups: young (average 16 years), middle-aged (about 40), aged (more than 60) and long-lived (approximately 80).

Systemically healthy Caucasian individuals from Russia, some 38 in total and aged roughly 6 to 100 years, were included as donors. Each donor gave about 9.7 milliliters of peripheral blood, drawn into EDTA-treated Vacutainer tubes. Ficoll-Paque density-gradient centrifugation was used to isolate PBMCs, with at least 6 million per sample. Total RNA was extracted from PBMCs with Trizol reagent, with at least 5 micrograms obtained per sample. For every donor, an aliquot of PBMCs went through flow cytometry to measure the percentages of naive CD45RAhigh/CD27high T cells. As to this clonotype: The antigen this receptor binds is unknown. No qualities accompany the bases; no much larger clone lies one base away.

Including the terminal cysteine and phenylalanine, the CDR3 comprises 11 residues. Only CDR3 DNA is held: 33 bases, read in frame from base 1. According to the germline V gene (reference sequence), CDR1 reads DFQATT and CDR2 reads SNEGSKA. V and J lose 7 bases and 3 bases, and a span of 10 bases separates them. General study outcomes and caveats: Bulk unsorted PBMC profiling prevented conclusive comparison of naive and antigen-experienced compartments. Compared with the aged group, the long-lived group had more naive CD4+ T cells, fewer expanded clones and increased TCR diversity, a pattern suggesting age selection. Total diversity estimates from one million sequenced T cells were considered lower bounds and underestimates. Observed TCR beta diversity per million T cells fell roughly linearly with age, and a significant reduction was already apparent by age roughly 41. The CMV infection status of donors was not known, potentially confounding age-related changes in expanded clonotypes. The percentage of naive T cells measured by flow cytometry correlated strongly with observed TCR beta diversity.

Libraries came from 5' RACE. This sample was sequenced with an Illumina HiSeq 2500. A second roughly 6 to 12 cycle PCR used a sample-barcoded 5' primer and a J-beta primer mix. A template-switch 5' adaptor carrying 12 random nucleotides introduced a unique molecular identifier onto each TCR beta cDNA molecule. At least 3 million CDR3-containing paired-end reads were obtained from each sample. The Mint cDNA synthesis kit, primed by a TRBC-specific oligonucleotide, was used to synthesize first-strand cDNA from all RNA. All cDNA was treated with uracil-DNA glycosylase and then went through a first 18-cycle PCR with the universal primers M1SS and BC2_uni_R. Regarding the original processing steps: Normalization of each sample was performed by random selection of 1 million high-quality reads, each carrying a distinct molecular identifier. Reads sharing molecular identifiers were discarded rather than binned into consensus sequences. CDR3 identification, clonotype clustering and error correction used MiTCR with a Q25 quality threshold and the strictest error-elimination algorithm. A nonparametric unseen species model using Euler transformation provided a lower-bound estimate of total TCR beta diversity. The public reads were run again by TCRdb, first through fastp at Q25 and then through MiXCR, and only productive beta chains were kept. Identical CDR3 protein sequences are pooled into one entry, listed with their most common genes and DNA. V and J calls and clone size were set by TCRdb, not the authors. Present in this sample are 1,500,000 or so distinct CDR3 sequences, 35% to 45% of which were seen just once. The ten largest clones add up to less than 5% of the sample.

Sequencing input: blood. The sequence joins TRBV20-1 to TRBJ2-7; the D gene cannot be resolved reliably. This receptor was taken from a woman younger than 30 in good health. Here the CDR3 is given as CSVPAYYEQYF. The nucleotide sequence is TGCAGTGTTCCGGCGTACTACGAGCAGTACTTC.